This T cell receptor beta chain is from a study of blood T cell repertoires in COVID-19 (dated by TCRdb to 2018 to 2020). A note on the overall study: Samples covering the acute and convalescent phases of COVID-19 were provided by collaborators in the United States, Italy and Spain. The material from the prospective study consisted of cDNA or gDNA derived from T cells, B-cell-depleted T cells, or PBMCs. The dataset comprised deeply sampled blood TCRbeta repertoires from subjects exposed to, actively infected with, or recovered from COVID-19. The repertoires were released in a freely available public database intended as a resource for research on the immune response to SARS-CoV-2. The samples were drawn from the first 160 participants of the ongoing ImmuneRACE study and from more than 1,000 subjects provided by 6 global collaborators. The sample metadata nearly always contained a de-identified subject ID, COVID-19 status, age in years and sex. Where available, HLA class I and class II types were obtained from metadata supplied by the sample provider rather than from assay-based typing.

TCRbeta CDR3 regions were amplified from genomic DNA by means of the immunoSEQ Assay, a bias-controlled multiplex PCR. In the paper's pipeline: Nucleated cell counts per sample were estimated from amplification of reference gene primers within the assay. To quantify the absolute abundance of each unique TCRbeta CDR3 rearrangement, sequence reads were collapsed and filtered. For each sample, productive Simpson clonality was calculated by taking the square root of Simpson's diversity index across productive rearrangements. TCRdb obtained this table from immuneACCESS and retained in-frame rearrangements with V and J assigned. These tables miss some clones; where compared with another copy, unresolved V genes account for less than half of the shortfall, and the remainder is unexplained. From that table come the V and J calls and clone size; the DNA was used to work out D and trimming. The sample yields fewer than 350,000 clones; approximately 85% were counted once. Jointly, the top ten make up 9.4% of the sample.

This clone occurred once. Its antigen target is currently unknown. No per-base quality is available; no much larger clone lies one base away. Study-wide findings and limitations: The quantity of clinical and demographic metadata differed by source and by participant and was supplied without curation.

Collaborating institutions collected whole blood in K2EDTA tubes following their own protocols. For TCRbeta analysis, collaborator samples were shipped as frozen whole blood, as isolated PBMCs, or as DNA extracted from either sample type. V lost 0 bases and J lost 3 bases, and the count of bases not matched to a germline gene is 7. CDR1 and CDR2 were assigned from the germline V gene as SGHRS and YFSETQ. The CDR3 covers 16 residues, taking in both the cysteine and the phenylalanine. The kept DNA is CDR3 alone, 48 bases in frame from the first base. Sequencing was done on a sample of peripheral blood. The rearrangement joined TRBV5-1 to TRBJ1-1, and 8 junctional nucleotides match TRBD1. This receptor was obtained from a man aged 18 to 30 with active or convalescent COVID-19. The CDR3 protein: CASSLGTGRQDTEAFF. Read as DNA, the sequence is TGCGCCAGCAGCTTGGGGACAGGGAGACAGGACACTGAAGCTTTCTTT.